This T cell receptor beta chain is drawn from a study of OX40 agonist ivuxolimab in advanced cancers. Background for the entire study: Ivuxolimab was a fully human IgG2 agonistic monoclonal antibody targeting the costimulatory receptor OX40 (CD134). Intravenous ivuxolimab was administered to patients every 2 weeks at six dose levels: 0.01, 0.1, 0.3, 1.5, 3 and 10 mg/kg. A male proportion of nearly 85% and a mean age of roughly 55 years, ranging from roughly 23 to 80, were recorded for the dose-escalation cohort. Partial responses occurred in three dose-escalation patients: two with cutaneous melanoma and one with hepatocellular carcinoma. Among the roughly 52 dose-escalation patients, approximately 20 had hepatocellular carcinoma, 15 or so melanoma, 9 renal cell carcinoma and 9 head and neck cancer. Patients were allowed to have had prior anti-PD-1, anti-PD-L1 or anti-CTLA-4 therapy, and 40% of the dose-escalation patients had been treated with checkpoint inhibitors. The paper reports the monotherapy dose-escalation portion (N of about 50 patients) of the phase I ivuxolimab trial. The purpose of peripheral TCRbeta sequencing was to test whether ivuxolimab changed TCR sequence diversity and led to clonal T-cell expansion.

Reading the germline V gene (reference sequence) gives CDR1 SGHNT and CDR2 YYREEE. Trimming leaves V shorter by 0 bases and J shorter by 1 base, with the junction holding 6 bases beyond the gene matches. The CDR3 runs 16 amino acids, cysteine and phenylalanine included. The kept DNA is CDR3 alone, 48 bases in frame from the first base. The investigation overall reported the following: At doses from 0.1 to 3.0 mg/kg, clonal expansion was seen in both CD4+ and CD8+ blood T cells between baseline and week 6. Partial responders in the 0.1-3.0 mg/kg groups had among the lowest normalized peripheral clonal expansion, especially among CD8+ T cells. After ivuxolimab, expanded clones were on average more numerous among CD8+ T cells than among CD4+ T cells. Low levels of normalized T-cell clonal expansion were also shown by some nonresponding patients. Which antigens the clonally expanded peripheral T cells were specific for was not determined.

About this clone itself: The specificity of this receptor is unknown. Nothing much larger sits one base from this clone, and base qualities are not available.

The trial excluded patients who had a history of autoimmune disease or were on systemic immunosuppression. Peripheral blood for TCR sequencing was drawn from every dose cohort at baseline, at cycle 4 day 1 and at cycle 7 day 1. The samples were taken from a phase I, first-in-human, multicenter, open-label dose-escalation trial of ivuxolimab. The trial enrolled adults with locally advanced or metastatic head and neck squamous cell, hepatocellular, melanoma or renal cell carcinoma. Before TCR sequencing, CD4+ and CD8+ T cells were separately sorted from peripheral blood. For sequencing of the TCRbeta CDR3 region, genomic DNA was extracted from the sorted cells. The immunoSEQ Assay was used for sequencing of TCRbeta CDR3 regions. TCRdb's version of the immuneACCESS table is confined to in-frame rearrangements and falls short of the full clone set. An unresolved V gene accounts for under half of the shortfall where checked; the remainder is of unknown origin. A total of about 76,000 clones appear in this sample, around four fifths of them only once. The top ten clonotypes cover roughly 1.9% of the sample.

The V and J genes are TRBV5-4 and TRBJ2-5; TRBD2 lines up with 7 middle nucleotides. Sequenced here: CD4+ or CD8+ T cells sorted from blood, sampled in a trial of the OX40 agonist ivuxolimab. The TCR originated in an adult with an advanced solid tumor such as melanoma, head and neck, liver or kidney cancer. The CDR3 region: CASSLVSGTLQETQYF. DNA sequence: TGTGCCAGCAGCTTGGTAAGCGGGACCCTCCAAGAGACCCAGTACTTC.